The 9 T cell receptor beta chains given below trace back to one sample, sequenced in a study of cytomegalovirus exposure and HLA in healthy donors. Primers: 60 Vbeta forward and 13 Jbeta reverse. Clones were sequenced by immunoSEQ multiplex PCR, and TCRdb holds only the in-frame ones, with some missing. Of about 64,000 clones in the sample, approximately 78% were seen once. The sample taken for sequencing was PBMCs. The receptors originated from a man between 18 and 29 years old in good health and CMV-seropositive.

This clone has just a few counts. The genes are TRBV29-1 and TRBJ1-1; 8 bases line up with TRBD1. The CDR3 totals 14 residues. Trimming at V came to 6 bases and at J to 4 bases, leaving 10 bases not matched to a gene. Germline V gene sequence: CDR1 SQVTM, CDR2 ANQGSEA. CDR3 protein: CSVRTGQARTEAFF. The CDR3, as DNA: TGCAGCGTCCGGACAGGGCAGGCGCGCACTGAAGCTTTCTTT. The full variable domain, its missing parts supplied by reference TRBV29-1 and TRBJ1-1, is SAVISQKPSRDICQRGTSLTIQCQVDSQVTMMFWYRQQPGQSLTLIATANQGSEATYESGFVIDKFPISRPNLTFSTLTVSNMSPEDSSIYLCSVRTGQARTEAFFGQGTRLTVV.

The CDR3 region is CASSLTGVANEQFF. The CDR3 DNA follows: TGTGCCAGCAGCTTAACGGGAGTAGCAAATGAGCAGTTCTTC. The chain has TRBV7-6 and TRBJ2-1, with D perhaps TRBD2 (6 bases). Germline CDR1 and CDR2: SGHVS and FNYEAQ. This CDR3 spans 14 amino acids. Trimming left V 2 bases short and J 7 bases short, with 12 bases between. The whole variable domain, filled in from reference TRBV7-6 and TRBJ2-1, reads GAGVSQSPRYKVTKRGQDVALRCDPISGHVSLYWYRQALGQGPEFLTYFNYEAQQDKSGLPNDRFSAERPEGSISTLTIQRTEQRDSAMYRCASSLTGVANEQFFGPGTRLTVL.

The chain recombines TRBV2 with TRBJ2-5; TRBD1 might be the D (6 bases). The CDR3 sequence is 14 residues long. V gave up 2 bases and J gave up 13 bases, with 20 bases separating them. Germline lookup yields CDR1 SNHLY and CDR2 FYNNEI. CDR3 sequence reads: CASSESVGQPSRYF. CDR3 nucleotide sequence: TGTGCCAGCAGTGAAAGCGTCGGACAGCCTAGTCGGTACTTC.

The CDR3 loop reads CSVEDANRYEQYF. In nucleotides, the CDR3 is TGCAGCGTTGAAGATGCTAACAGGTACGAGCAGTACTTC. The chain uses TRBV29-1 and TRBJ2-7; D might be TRBD1 (5 bases). The CDR3 is made up of 13 amino acids. In germline, CDR1 is SQVTM, CDR2 ANQGSEA. V lost 0 bases and J lost 4, with 10 bases in between.

This rearrangement joins TRBV27 to TRBJ2-4; D perhaps matches TRBD1 (5 bases). V dropped 5 bases and J dropped 11 bases, with 10 bases sitting between them. The CDR3 length is 11 residues. Per germline, CDR1 MNHEY and CDR2 SMNVEV (reference sequence). CDR3 bases: TGTGCCAGCAGTAGAGACAGCTTTCAGTACTTC. Its translation is CASSRDSFQYF.

This chain links TRBV6-5 with TRBJ1-5; 9 bases line up with TRBD1. Trimming removed 5 bases from V and 7 bases from J; junction bases left unmatched: 6. Germline V gives CDR1 MNHEY, CDR2 SVGAGI. The CDR3 extends over 14 amino acids. CDR3 coding DNA: TGTGCCAGCAGTGTACAGGGGGCAGGGCAGCCCCAGCATTTT. Its protein is CASSVQGAGQPQHF.

The chain is built from TRBV30 and TRBJ2-1, with TRBD2 matching 8 bases. Germline CDR1 and CDR2: GTSNPN and SVGIG (reference sequence). This CDR3 comprises 15 residues. After removal of 0 bases from V and 4 bases from J, the junction contained 5 bases not matched to a gene. CDR3 nucleotides: TGTGCCTGGAGTGTCGGCGGGGGGTTGTACAATGAGCAGTTCTTC. It yields the protein CAWSVGGGLYNEQFF.

This clone was counted a few times. The genes are TRBV2 and TRBJ2-1, with 9 bases aligning to TRBD2. V shed 3 bases, J shed 6 bases, and the junction held 3 bases outside the gene matches. The germline V gene encodes CDR1 SNHLY and CDR2 FYNNEI. The CDR3 runs 14 residues. CDR3 coding DNA: TGTGCCAGCAGTGATGCGGGGGGGCTCAATGAGCAGTTCTTC. Protein sequence: CASSDAGGLNEQFF.

This chain connects TRBV7-9 to TRBJ1-2; D is undetermined. CDR3 length: 14 residues. CDR1 and CDR2 from the germline V gene are SEHNR and FQNEAQ (reference sequence). Trimming shortened V by 0 bases and J by 6 bases, and 11 bases separated the two germline ends. As DNA, the CDR3 is TGTGCCAGCAGCTTAGCGGGCAGGTTAGATGGCTACACCTTC. Amino acids: CASSLAGRLDGYTF.